This TCR beta chain is from a study of OX40 agonist ivuxolimab in advanced cancers. Background on the study: Three patients, one with hepatocellular carcinoma and two with cutaneous melanoma, achieved partial responses.

Study-level points and caveats: By week 6 at 0.1 to 3.0 mg/kg, blood CD4+ and CD8+ T cells had expanded clonally. In general, CD8+ T cells held more expanded clones than CD4+ did, on average.

The method was immunoSEQ multiplex PCR; TCRdb's version includes in-frame clones alone and lacks a portion of them. The sample lists about 42,000 clones; roughly 84% were seen once. Note on this clone: Its antigen is not identified.

The CDR3 loop spans 14 amino acids. The germline V and J ends were trimmed by 5 bases and 7 bases, with 15 bases remaining between them. Germline CDR1 SGHVS, CDR2 FNYEAQ. Specimen: CD4+ or CD8+ T cells sorted from blood, collected in a trial of the OX40 agonist ivuxolimab. The sequence came from an adult with an advanced solid tumor such as melanoma, head and neck, liver or kidney cancer. This rearrangement joins TRBV7-6 to TRBJ2-1; D possibly matches TRBD1 or TRBD2 (7 bases each). The CDR3 bases are TGTGCCAGCAGCCCCGGCCAGGGGGGGAATGAGCAGTTCTTC. It translates to CASSPGQGGNEQFF.